Shown below are 19 T cell receptor beta chains from a single sample sequenced in a study of shared clonotypes between healthy human individuals. Assay used: immunoSEQ multiplex PCR; TCRdb lists only in-frame clones, some missing. Seen here are approximately 2.5 million clones, 90% to 95% observed once, and the top ten hold more than 0.12%. Sequences were obtained from naive CD4+ T cells sorted from blood. Subset indicated: CD45RA+ positively selected. The receptors were gathered from a man aged 18 to 35 in good health.

The rearrangement uses TRBV2 and TRBJ2-7; no firm D call. Germline V CDR1 and CDR2: SNHLY, FYNNEI. V was cut by 5 bases and J by 2 bases, with 7 bases left in between. The CDR3 is 12 amino acids. CDR3 region: CASSKPAYEQYF. The CDR3 nucleotides are TGTGCCAGCAGTAAGCCGGCCTACGAGCAGTACTTC.

This chain connects TRBV30 to TRBJ1-2; 7 nucleotides line up with TRBD1. The CDR3 totals 15 residues. The germline CDR1 and CDR2 sequences are GTSNPN and SVGIG (reference sequence). Germline trimming cut 0 bases from V and 2 bases from J; bases unmatched to any gene: 6. CDR3 in amino acids: CAWSVQGGENYGYTF. The CDR3 DNA reads as TGTGCCTGGAGTGTACAAGGGGGCGAAAACTATGGCTACACCTTC. The entire variable domain, with the rest obtained from reference TRBV30 and TRBJ1-2, is as follows: SQTIHQWPATLVQPVGSPLSLECTVEGTSNPNLYWYRQAAGRGLQLLFYSVGIGQISSEVPQNLSASRPQDRQFILSSKKLLLSDSGFYLCAWSVQGGENYGYTFGSGTRLTVV.

The chain has TRBV6-5 and TRBJ2-3, with 7 bases fitting TRBD2. This CDR3 has 14 residues. V lost 7 bases, J lost 5 bases, and 9 bases stayed unmatched. Germline V gives CDR1 MNHEY, CDR2 SVGAGI. The CDR3 region has the DNA TGTGCCAGCACCTCGCGGGGGTCGGGAGATACGCAGTATTTT. Translation: CASTSRGSGDTQYF.

The chain joins TRBV27 to TRBJ1-4; 7 bases map to TRBD1. V was pared by 5 bases and J by 5 bases, with 11 bases of the junction left unmatched. The CDR3 has 16 amino acids. Germline V CDR1 and CDR2: MNHEY, SMNVEV (reference sequence). This CDR3 is CASSLNRGVGNEKLFF. The CDR3 DNA reads as TGTGCCAGCAGTCTCAACAGGGGAGTAGGAAATGAAAAACTGTTTTTT.

This chain connects TRBV9 to TRBJ2-3, with TRBD1 matching over 7 bases. The trim removed 2 bases at V and 10 bases at J, leaving 10 bases unmatched. The CDR3 totals 14 residues. Germline CDR1 and CDR2: SGDLS and YYNGEE. CDR3 sequence: CASSVGQVEGAQYF. DNA for the CDR3: TGTGCCAGCAGCGTCGGACAGGTAGAGGGGGCGCAGTATTTT.

The genes are TRBV15 and TRBJ2-2; D unresolved. V shed 0 bases and J shed 5 bases, with 7 bases lying between them. Germline V gives CDR1 LNHNV, CDR2 YYDKDF (reference sequence). CDR3 length equals 14 residues. The CDR3 loop reads CATSRDGETGELFF. CDR3 DNA sequence: TGTGCCACCAGCAGAGATGGGGAAACCGGGGAGCTGTTTTTT.

This chain uses TRBV7-2 with TRBJ1-3, with no clear D. CDR1 SGHTA and CDR2 FQGNSA come from the germline V gene. The CDR3 contains 12 residues. With 0 bases removed from V and 10 bases from J, the gap between germline ends came to 7 bases. CDR3 residues: CASSLAANTIYF. CDR3 coding DNA: TGTGCCAGCAGCTTAGCTGCTAATACCATATATTTT.

The V and J genes are TRBV11-3 and TRBJ2-4; D unresolved. Germline-derived CDR1 and CDR2 are SGHNT and YENEEA. The V and J ends lost 1 base and 4 bases respectively, with 14 bases between them. This CDR3 comprises 16 residues. CDR3 coding DNA: TGTGCCAGCAGCTTAGGCACTCTGCTACCTAAAAACATTCAGTACTTC. Amino acids: CASSLGTLLPKNIQYF.

This chain joins TRBV6-5 and TRBJ2-1, with TRBD2 as a possible D gene (5 bases). CDR3 length: 14 residues. Germline CDR1 is MNHEY and CDR2 is SVGAGI. Deletions cut 2 bases from V and 6 bases from J, with 11 bases between. The CDR3 reads CASSYTLGGNEQFF. As DNA, the CDR3 is TGTGCCAGCAGTTACACACTAGGAGGCAATGAGCAGTTCTTC.

For the CDR3, the DNA is TGTGCCAGCAGCTTAGGGCAAATGTCGATCCCCCAGCATTTT. Protein product: CASSLGQMSIPQHF. The chain recombines TRBV7-2 with TRBJ1-5; D is uncertain. Germline loops: CDR1 SGHTA, CDR2 FQGNSA. The ends were cut back, 1 base at V and 10 bases at J, with 14 bases in the middle. The length of the CDR3 is 14 residues.

The chain carries TRBV5-1 and TRBJ2-3; TRBD2 matches at 8 bases. The CDR3 has 15 amino acids. V shed 0 bases, J shed 5 bases, and the junction held 5 bases outside the gene matches. Germline V gene lookup returns CDR1 SGHRS and CDR2 YFSETQ. DNA for the CDR3: TGCGCCAGCAGCTTGGACGGGGGGGCCCAAGATACGCAGTATTTT. This translates into CASSLDGGAQDTQYF.

V usage is TRBV30 and J usage is TRBJ2-2; 9 positions match TRBD2. Germline CDR1 reads GTSNPN; CDR2 reads SVGIG (reference sequence). This CDR3 is 14 amino acids long. V trimming: 7 bases; J trimming: 3 bases; junction bases outside the gene matches: 6. CDR3: CASYSGSHTGELFF. The CDR3 DNA is TGTGCCTCATATAGCGGGAGCCACACCGGGGAGCTGTTTTTT.

The V call is TRBV4-1, the J call TRBJ1-2; TRBD1 matches 8 bases. Germline V gene lookup returns CDR1 MGHRA and CDR2 YSYEKL. Trimming cost V 2 bases and J 2 bases; bases outside gene matches: 4. There are 15 residues in the CDR3. Here the CDR3 DNA reads TGCGCCAGCAGCCAACCCGGGACAGGAAACTATGGCTACACCTTC. It codes for CASSQPGTGNYGYTF.

The rearrangement uses TRBV7-2 and TRBJ2-3; D is ambiguous. Trimming cost V 5 bases and J 13 bases, with 16 bases left between them. The CDR3 spans 12 residues. Per the germline V gene, CDR1 is SGHTA and CDR2 is FQGNSA. In nucleotides, the CDR3 is TGTGCCAGCAGCCTACTCGGGCTAAAAGAGTATTTT. It yields the protein CASSLLGLKEYF.

The V gene is TRBV6-5, the J gene TRBJ1-3; D unclear. The germline V and J ends were trimmed by 8 bases and 0 bases, with 11 bases remaining between them. In germline, CDR1 is MNHEY, CDR2 SVGAGI. CDR3 length: 14 residues. CDR3 amino acids: CASQRSGSGNTIYF. The CDR3 nucleotides are TGTGCCAGCCAGCGCTCAGGCTCTGGAAACACCATATATTTT.

DNA of the CDR3: TGTGCCAGCAGCCCGACCTGGCATTTCAATCAGCCCCAGCATTTT. It specifies CASSPTWHFNQPQHF. J is TRBJ1-5 and V is TRBV6-1; the D is unclear. CDR1 is MNHNS, CDR2 SASEGT, per germline. Between the trimmed V and J ends, which lost 6 bases and 3 bases, there was a span of 15 bases. The CDR3 runs to 15 residues.

With respect to this clone: The sample holds other DNA sequences that translate to the same CDR3. The chain carries TRBV6-1 and TRBJ1-5; TRBD1 agrees at 11 bases. CDR1 and CDR2 (germline): MNHNS, SASEGT. The CDR3 covers 14 residues. With V trimmed by 3 bases and J by 7 bases, 2 bases remained unmatched. CDR3 amino acids: CASSEGQGGQPQHF. CDR3 in DNA: TGTGCCAGCAGTGAGGGACAGGGGGGACAGCCCCAGCATTTT.

For this clone: Other DNA sequences from this sample encode an identical CDR3 as well. The chain joins TRBV7-3 to TRBJ2-3; D call uncertain. Between the trimmed V and J ends, which lost 0 bases and 1 base, there was a span of 8 bases. Germline values: CDR1 SGHTA, CDR2 FQGTGA. The CDR3 is 15 residues long. The CDR3, as DNA: TGTGCCAGCAGCTTAACAGGCAAAGGCACAGATACGCAGTATTTT. Translating gives CASSLTGKGTDTQYF.

The chain links TRBV6-5 to TRBJ1-6, with D perhaps TRBD1 (5 bases). V was trimmed by 0 bases and J by 10 bases, leaving 16 bases between them. The CDR3 is 16 residues long. Germline CDR1 is MNHEY and CDR2 is SVGAGI. As DNA, the CDR3 is TGTGCCAGCAGTTACTCGAGATGGGGGGACGGATCACCCCTCCACTTT. Translation gives CASSYSRWGDGSPLHF.